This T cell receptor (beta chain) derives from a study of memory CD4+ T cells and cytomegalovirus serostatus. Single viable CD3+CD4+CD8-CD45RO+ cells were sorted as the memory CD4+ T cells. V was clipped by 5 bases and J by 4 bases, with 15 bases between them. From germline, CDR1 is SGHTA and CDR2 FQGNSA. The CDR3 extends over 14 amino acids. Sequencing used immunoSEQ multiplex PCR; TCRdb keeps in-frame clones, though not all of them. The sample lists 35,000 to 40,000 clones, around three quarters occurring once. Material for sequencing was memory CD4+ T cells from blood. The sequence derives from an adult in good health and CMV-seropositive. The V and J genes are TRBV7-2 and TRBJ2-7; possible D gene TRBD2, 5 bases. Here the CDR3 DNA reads TGTGCCAGCAGCCCGAGGGCGTTTGTATACGAGCAGTACTTC. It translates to CASSPRAFVYEQYF.